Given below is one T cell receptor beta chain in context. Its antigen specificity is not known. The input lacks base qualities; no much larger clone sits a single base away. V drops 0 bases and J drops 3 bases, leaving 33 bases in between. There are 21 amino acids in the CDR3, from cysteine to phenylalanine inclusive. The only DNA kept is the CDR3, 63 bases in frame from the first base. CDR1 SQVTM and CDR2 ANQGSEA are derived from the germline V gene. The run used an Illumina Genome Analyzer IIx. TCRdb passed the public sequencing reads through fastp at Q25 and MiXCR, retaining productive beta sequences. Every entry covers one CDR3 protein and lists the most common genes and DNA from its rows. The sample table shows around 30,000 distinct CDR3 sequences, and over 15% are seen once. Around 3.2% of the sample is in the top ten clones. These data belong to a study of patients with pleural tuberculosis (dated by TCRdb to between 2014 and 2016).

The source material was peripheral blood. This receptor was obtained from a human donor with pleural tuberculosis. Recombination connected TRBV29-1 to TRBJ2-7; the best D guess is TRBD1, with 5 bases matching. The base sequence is TGCAGCGTTGAAGATCCTCGGACAACCAGAACCTATGGCTACACCTTCTACGAGCAGTACTTC. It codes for CSVEDPRTTRTYGYTFYEQYF.